In its sample, the clone carrying this T cell receptor (beta chain) was seen once. Its antigen is not identified. The V gene's germline CDR1 is SGHDT and CDR2 YYEEEE. V lost 4 bases, J lost 4 bases, and 18 bases lay in between. The CDR3 spans 16 residues. This entry comes from a study of OX40 agonist ivuxolimab in advanced cancers. Findings and limits, study-wide: At doses 0.1 to 3.0 mg/kg, CD4+ and CD8+ clones expanded.

Sequencing used immunoSEQ multiplex PCR; TCRdb keeps in-frame clones, though not all of them. The table shows approximately 35,000 clones, with less than 85% occurring only once. A history of autoimmune disease or systemic immunosuppression excluded patients. The input for sequencing was CD4+ or CD8+ T cells sorted from blood, taken in a trial of the OX40 agonist ivuxolimab. This TCR derives from an adult with an advanced solid tumor such as melanoma, head and neck, liver or kidney cancer. This chain links TRBV5-6 with TRBJ1-3, with TRBD1 as a possible D gene (6 bases). CDR3 sequence reads: CASSPSGGAAGNTIYF. In DNA form, the CDR3 reads TGTGCCAGCAGCCCCTCGGGGGGGGCGGCAGGAAACACCATATATTTT.